The 26 T cell receptor beta chains below come from one sample, sequenced in a study of T cells in localized non-small cell lung cancer. The table came from immunoSEQ multiplex PCR; TCRdb's copy has only in-frame clones and leaves some out. The sample shows 30,000 to 35,000 clones, roughly nine tenths of them seen only once. Sequenced here: peripheral blood, sampled before any cancer treatment. These receptors were collected from a female donor over 55 with stage I lung adenocarcinoma.

This chain links TRBV9 with TRBJ2-6; 9 nucleotides line up with TRBD1. V shed 4 bases and J 0 bases; nucleotides not matched to a gene: 5. The CDR3 extends over 17 amino acids. The germline V gene has CDR1 SGDLS and CDR2 YYNGEE. The DNA of the CDR3 is TGTGCCAGCAGCTCCGGGACAGGGAGCTCTGGGGCCAACGTCCTGACTTTC. The encoded protein is CASSSGTGSSGANVLTF.

The chain employs TRBV5-1 and TRBJ2-6; TRBD1 might be the D (6 bases). The V and J ends lost 2 bases and 0 bases respectively, with 9 bases between them. From germline, CDR1 is SGHRS and CDR2 YFSETQ. This CDR3 is built from 16 residues. CDR3 nucleotides: TGCGCCAGCAGCTTCGAGGGGGTCTCTGGGGCCAACGTCCTGACTTTC. This encodes CASSFEGVSGANVLTF.

The chain couples TRBV4-2 to TRBJ2-1; 10 bases line up with TRBD2. V lost 4 bases to trimming and J lost 0 bases; unmatched junction nucleotides: 6. Germline V lookup: CDR1 LGHNA, CDR2 YNFKEQ. The CDR3 totals 17 residues. The chain's CDR3 is CASSLTSGHSSYNEQFF. Here the CDR3 DNA reads TGTGCCAGCAGCCTGACTAGCGGGCACAGCTCCTACAATGAGCAGTTCTTC.

The V and J genes are TRBV10-2 and TRBJ2-1, with TRBD2 as a possible D gene (5 bases). Germline CDR1 and CDR2: WSHSY and SAAADI. Trimming removed 5 bases from V and 3 bases from J, with 14 bases in between. The CDR3 sequence is 15 residues long. In DNA, the CDR3 is TGCGCCAGCAGTCCCTCCCCCAGCGGCTACAATGAGCAGTTCTTC. Protein: CASSPSPSGYNEQFF.

The chain links TRBV15 to TRBJ2-3; TRBD2 aligns across 8 bases. The CDR3 is 17 residues long. Trimming cost V 0 bases and J 3 bases; bases outside gene matches: 8. Germline-derived CDR1 and CDR2 are LNHNV and YYDKDF (reference sequence). CDR3 protein: CATSRDHGTSFTDTQYF. The CDR3 nucleotides read TGTGCCACCAGCAGAGATCACGGGACTAGTTTTACAGATACGCAGTATTTT.

The rearrangement links TRBV5-1 to TRBJ2-7; perhaps TRBD1 as D (5 bases). The germline V gene has CDR1 SGHRS and CDR2 YFSETQ. V was trimmed by 4 bases and J by 3 bases, leaving 8 bases between them. The CDR3 length is 12 residues. CDR3 loop: CASSPQGYEQYF. Here the CDR3 DNA reads TGCGCCAGCAGCCCCCAGGGCTACGAGCAGTACTTC.

The V call is TRBV6-5, the J call TRBJ1-1; maybe TRBD1 (5 bases). The V end lost 5 bases, the J end lost 2 bases, and 12 bases lay between the germline ends. The length of the CDR3 is 14 residues. Per the germline V gene, CDR1 is MNHEY and CDR2 is SVGAGI. In DNA form, the CDR3 reads TGTGCCAGCAGTAAATCGACAGCAAACACTGAAGCTTTCTTT. This translates into CASSKSTANTEAFF.

The chain links TRBV10-1 to TRBJ1-1, with 8 bases that match TRBD1. CDR1 and CDR2 from the germline V gene are WNHNN and SYGVQD (reference sequence). V lost 9 bases and J lost 3; bases outside the gene matches: 12. The CDR3 runs 15 residues. The CDR3 protein is CASWGGRDRYTEAFF. The CDR3 region has the DNA TGCGCCAGTTGGGGGGGTCGGGACAGGTACACTGAAGCTTTCTTT.

This chain connects TRBV2 to TRBJ1-2; D is unresolved. CDR1 and CDR2 from the germline V gene are SNHLY and FYNNEI. The CDR3 totals 12 residues. Trimming removed 1 base at V and 6 bases at J, with 6 bases between. The CDR3 protein is CASSEGWNGYTF. The CDR3 DNA is TGTGCCAGCAGTGAAGGGTGGAATGGCTACACCTTC.

The rearrangement uses TRBV5-1 and TRBJ2-1; 8 bases are a match to TRBD1. Germline CDR1 and CDR2: SGHRS and YFSETQ. The CDR3 contains 16 residues. Losses at the gene ends were 2 bases for V and 3 bases for J; bases not matched to a gene: 7. Written as DNA, the CDR3 is TGCGCCAGCAGCTTAGGTCGAGGACAGGGCTACAATGAGCAGTTCTTC. Protein: CASSLGRGQGYNEQFF.

The chain links TRBV28 to TRBJ1-1; tentative D call: TRBD1 (5 bases). Germline assignment: CDR1 MDHEN and CDR2 SYDVKM. The CDR3 runs to 14 residues. Trimming removed 6 bases at V and 5 bases at J, with 16 bases between. This CDR3 is CASRPGTGGTEAFF. CDR3 bases: TGTGCCAGCAGGCCCGGAACAGGCGGTACTGAAGCTTTCTTT.

The chain carries TRBV28 and TRBJ2-7; a possible D gene is TRBD2 (5 bases). Trimming left V 4 bases short and J 0 bases short, with 13 bases between. Germline CDR1 reads MDHEN; CDR2 reads SYDVKM. The CDR3 extends over 15 amino acids. The CDR3 nucleotides are TGTGCCAGCAGTTCTCGCGGACTGGGCTCCTACGAGCAGTACTTC. Protein: CASSSRGLGSYEQYF.

The chain has TRBV27 and TRBJ1-4; 11 bases are a match to TRBD1. The V segment lost 2 bases and the J segment 3 bases; nucleotides outside the gene matches: 5. Germline assignment: CDR1 MNHEY and CDR2 SMNVEV (reference sequence). The CDR3 runs 17 residues. The CDR3, as DNA: TGTGCCAGCAGTTTACGGGACAGGGGGGAAGCTAATGAAAAACTGTTTTTT. Translated, it gives CASSLRDRGEANEKLFF.

This sequence joins TRBV13 and TRBJ2-7; a possible D gene is TRBD2 (6 bases). The CDR3 has 15 amino acids. V lost 2 bases and J lost 2, with 13 bases in between. CDR1 is PRHDT, CDR2 FYEKMQ, per germline (reference sequence). DNA for the CDR3: TGTGCCAGCAGCTTAATTCCTAGCGATGCCTACGAGCAGTACTTC. Protein sequence: CASSLIPSDAYEQYF.

The chain recombines TRBV27 with TRBJ2-6; possibly TRBD2 for D (5 bases). This CDR3 spans 17 amino acids. V was cut by 5 bases and J by 2 bases, with 16 bases left in between. Germline values: CDR1 MNHEY, CDR2 SMNVEV (reference sequence). This chain's CDR3 is CASSPASGRTGANVLTF. For the CDR3, the DNA is TGTGCCAGCAGTCCCGCGTCGGGGAGAACTGGGGCCAACGTCCTGACTTTC.

The rearrangement joins TRBV18 to TRBJ2-2; D uncertain. From germline, CDR1 is KGHSH and CDR2 LQKENI. With 2 bases removed from V and 3 bases from J, the gap between germline ends came to 10 bases. The CDR3 consists of 15 residues. CDR3 residues: CASSPWKGHTGELFF. The CDR3 region has the DNA TGTGCCAGCTCACCATGGAAAGGGCACACCGGGGAGCTGTTTTTT.

This chain joins TRBV18 and TRBJ1-1; D remains ambiguous. V gave up 5 bases and J gave up 1 base, with 8 bases separating them. The CDR3 runs to 13 residues. Germline CDR1 is KGHSH and CDR2 is LQKENI. CDR3 bases: TGTGCCAGCTCATTCGGCGGGAACACTGAAGCTTTCTTT. Translation gives CASSFGGNTEAFF.

V gene TRBV7-3 combines with J gene TRBJ2-2; 14 nucleotides agree with TRBD2. The V and J ends lost 5 bases and 0 bases, in that order; junction bases with no gene match: 14. CDR3 length: 21 amino acids. From germline, CDR1 is SGHTA and CDR2 FQGTGA. For the CDR3, the DNA is TGTGCCAGCAGCCTCAAACCGGGACTAGCGGGAGAAATGCCGAACACCGGGGAGCTGTTTTTT. This encodes CASSLKPGLAGEMPNTGELFF. Full variable domain (remainder filled in from reference TRBV7-3 and TRBJ2-2): GAGVSQTPSNKVTEKGKYVELRCDPISGHTALYWYRQSLGQGPEFLIYFQGTGAADDSGLPNDRFFAVRPEGSVSTLKIQRTERGDSAVYLCASSLKPGLAGEMPNTGELFFGEGSRLTVL.

This rearrangement joins TRBV11-1 to TRBJ2-2; tentatively, D is TRBD1 (5 bases). V shed 0 bases and J shed 3 bases, with 14 bases lying between them. The CDR3 consists of 17 residues. The germline CDR1 and CDR2 sequences are SGHAT and FQDESV (reference sequence). The CDR3 nucleotides read TGTGCCAGCAGCTTAGCAGGGGTCAATTATTACACCGGGGAGCTGTTTTTT. This translates into CASSLAGVNYYTGELFF.

J is TRBJ2-7 and V is TRBV13, with D unresolved. The germline V gene encodes CDR1 PRHDT and CDR2 FYEKMQ (reference sequence). Trimming pared 4 bases from V and 7 bases from J, leaving 17 bases between. The length of the CDR3 is 14 residues. CDR3 nucleotide sequence: TGTGCCAGCAGCTCAAGACGCCCCTCGAGGGAGCAGTACTTC. Its protein is CASSSRRPSREQYF.

V usage is TRBV7-2 and J usage is TRBJ1-5; D uncertain. The ends were cut back, 8 bases at V and 2 bases at J, with 7 bases in the middle. The CDR3 has 12 residues. The germline CDR1 and CDR2 sequences are SGHTA and FQGNSA. CDR3 nucleotide sequence: TGTGCCAGCGCCTCACGCAATCAGCCCCAGCATTTT. It translates to CASASRNQPQHF. Filled out from reference TRBV7-2 and TRBJ1-5, the complete variable domain reads GAGVSQSPSNKVTEKGKDVELRCDPISGHTALYWYRQSLGQGLEFLIYFQGNSAPDKSGLPSDRFSAERTGGSVSTLTIQRTQQEDSAVYLCASASRNQPQHFGDGTRLSIL.

The chain couples TRBV5-6 to TRBJ1-2; D not resolved. The V and J ends lost 4 bases and 2 bases respectively, with 6 bases between them. The CDR3 contains 12 residues. CDR1 is SGHDT, CDR2 YYEEEE, per germline. The CDR3 protein is CASSPNNYGYTF. CDR3 DNA sequence: TGTGCCAGCAGCCCGAACAACTATGGCTACACCTTC. The variable domain in full, completed from reference TRBV5-6 and TRBJ1-2, reads DAGVTQSPTHLIKTRGQQVTLRCSPKSGHDTVSWYQQALGQGPQFIFQYYEEEERQRGNFPDRFSGHQFPNYSSELNVNALLLGDSALYLCASSPNNYGYTFGSGTRLTVV.

This clone has a single count. The chain uses TRBV6-5 and TRBJ2-6; D tentatively fits TRBD1 or TRBD2 (6 bases each). The CDR3 sequence is 16 residues long. With 0 bases removed from V and 4 bases from J, the gap between germline ends came to 10 bases. CDR1 is MNHEY, CDR2 SVGAGI, per germline. The CDR3, as DNA: TGTGCCAGCAGTTACTCTGGGGGGCCCGGGGCCAACGTCCTGACTTTC. Amino acids: CASSYSGGPGANVLTF.

The chain joins TRBV7-6 to TRBJ2-3, with TRBD2 identical over 7 bases. Germline-derived CDR1 and CDR2 are SGHVS and FNYEAQ. The CDR3 is made up of 18 amino acids. V was pared by 2 bases and J by 0 bases, with 11 bases of the junction left unmatched. The DNA of the CDR3 is TGTGCCAGCAGCTTATGGACTAGTGCCACCACTAGCACAGATACGCAGTATTTT. Amino acids: CASSLWTSATTSTDTQYF.

The J gene is TRBJ1-1, the V gene TRBV6-4; possible D gene TRBD1, 6 bases. This CDR3 has 12 residues. Trimming stripped 8 bases from V and 1 base from J, with 8 bases between. The germline CDR1 and CDR2 sequences are MRHNA and SNTAGT. CDR3: CASQGWNTEAFF. CDR3 nucleotides: TGTGCCAGCCAGGGGTGGAACACTGAAGCTTTCTTT.

This clone was observed a single time. The CDR3 DNA follows: TGTGCCAGCGGGTCCAGGGCTAACAATCAGCCCCAGCATTTT. Translating it yields CASGSRANNQPQHF. The chain is built from TRBV6-1 and TRBJ1-5, with D perhaps matching TRBD1 (5 bases). The CDR3 runs to 14 residues. V lost 8 bases and J 3 bases, leaving 14 bases between the germline ends. Germline CDR1 reads MNHNS; CDR2 reads SASEGT.